This T cell receptor (beta chain) was captured by sequencing in a study of shared clonotypes between healthy human individuals. Sorted-subset replicate PCR reactions were performed with roughly 200 ng DNA, corresponding to roughly 30,000 T cell genomes. In the study's own analysis: Junction-only sequences produced by ImmunoSEQ had no quality scores, so filtering differed. Here immunoSEQ multiplex PCR was the method, and the copy in TCRdb shows in-frame clones only, minus some. D and trimming were read from the DNA, whereas the V and J calls and clone size are those reported in that table. Of about 2.1 million clones listed, roughly 91% are singletons. Germline V gives CDR1 GTSNPN, CDR2 SVGIG (reference sequence). Trimming pared 4 bases from V and 6 bases from J, leaving 13 bases between. This CDR3 has 13 amino acids. Selected positively for CCR7 and CD45RO-negative, naive CD8 cells excluded terminally differentiated effector memory CD45RA+ cells.

The sequenced sample consisted of naive CD8+ T cells from PBMCs. This TCR was sampled from a young man in good health. Some clones in this sample may be carry-over from other donors' samples. V usage is TRBV30 and J usage is TRBJ1-5; no reliable D call. As DNA, the CDR3 is TGTGCCTGGAAGGCTGGGATCAGTCAGCCCCAGCATTTT. It yields the protein CAWKAGISQPQHF.